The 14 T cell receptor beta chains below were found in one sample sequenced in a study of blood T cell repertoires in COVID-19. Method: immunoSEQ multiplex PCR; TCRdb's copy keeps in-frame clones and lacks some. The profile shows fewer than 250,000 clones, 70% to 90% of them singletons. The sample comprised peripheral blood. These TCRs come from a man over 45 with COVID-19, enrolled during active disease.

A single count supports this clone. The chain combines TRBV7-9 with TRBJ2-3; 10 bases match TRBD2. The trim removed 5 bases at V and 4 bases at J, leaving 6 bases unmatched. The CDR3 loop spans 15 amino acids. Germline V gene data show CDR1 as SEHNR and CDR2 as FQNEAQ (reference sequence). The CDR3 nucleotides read TGTGCCAGCAGCCGGGGACTAGCGATCGCAGATACGCAGTATTTT. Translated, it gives CASSRGLAIADTQYF.

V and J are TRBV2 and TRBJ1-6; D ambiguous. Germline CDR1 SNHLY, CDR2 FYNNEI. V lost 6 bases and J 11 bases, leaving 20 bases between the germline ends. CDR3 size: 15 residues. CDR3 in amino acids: CASRLRGGSKPPLHF. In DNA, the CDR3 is TGTGCCAGCAGGCTTCGAGGTGGGTCGAAACCACCCCTCCACTTT.

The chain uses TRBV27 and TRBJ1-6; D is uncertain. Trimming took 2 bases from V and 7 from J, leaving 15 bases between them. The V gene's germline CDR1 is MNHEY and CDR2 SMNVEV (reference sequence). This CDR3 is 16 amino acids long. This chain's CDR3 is CASSLGKGVGNSPLHF. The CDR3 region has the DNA TGTGCCAGCAGTTTAGGAAAGGGAGTGGGCAATTCACCCCTCCACTTT.

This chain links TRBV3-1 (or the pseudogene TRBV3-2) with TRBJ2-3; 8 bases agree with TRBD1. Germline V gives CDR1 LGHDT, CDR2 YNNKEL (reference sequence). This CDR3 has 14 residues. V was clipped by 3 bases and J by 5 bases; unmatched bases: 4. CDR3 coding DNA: TGTGCCAGCAGCCATACAGGGGGATTAGATACGCAGTATTTT. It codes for CASSHTGGLDTQYF.

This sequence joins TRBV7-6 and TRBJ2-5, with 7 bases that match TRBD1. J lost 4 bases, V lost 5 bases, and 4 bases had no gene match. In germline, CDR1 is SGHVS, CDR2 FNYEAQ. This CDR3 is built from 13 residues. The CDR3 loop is CASSLDRVETQYF. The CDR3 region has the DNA TGTGCCAGCAGCCTAGACAGGGTAGAGACCCAGTACTTC.

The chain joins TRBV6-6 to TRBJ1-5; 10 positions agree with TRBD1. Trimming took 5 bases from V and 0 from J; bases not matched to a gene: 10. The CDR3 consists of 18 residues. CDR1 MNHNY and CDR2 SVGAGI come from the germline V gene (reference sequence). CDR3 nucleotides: TGTGCCAGCAGTCCTCCCGGGACAGGGGTAGGTAGCAATCAGCCCCAGCATTTT. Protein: CASSPPGTGVGSNQPQHF.

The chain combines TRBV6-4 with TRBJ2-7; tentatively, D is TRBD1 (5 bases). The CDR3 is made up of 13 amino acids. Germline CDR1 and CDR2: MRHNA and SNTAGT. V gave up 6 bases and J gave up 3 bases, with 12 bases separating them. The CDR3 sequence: CASSFPGYYEQYF. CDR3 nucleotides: TGTGCCAGCAGCTTTCCAGGGTACTACGAGCAGTACTTC.

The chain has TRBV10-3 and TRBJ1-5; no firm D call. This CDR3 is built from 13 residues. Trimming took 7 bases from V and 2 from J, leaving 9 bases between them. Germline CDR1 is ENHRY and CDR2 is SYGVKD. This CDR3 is CAIKEEGNQPQHF. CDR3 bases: TGTGCCATCAAAGAGGAGGGCAATCAGCCCCAGCATTTT.

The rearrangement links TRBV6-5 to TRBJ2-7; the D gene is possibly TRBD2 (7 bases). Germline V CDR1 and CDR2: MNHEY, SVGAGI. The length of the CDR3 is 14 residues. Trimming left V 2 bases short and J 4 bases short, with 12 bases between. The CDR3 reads CASSYRGGPYEQYF. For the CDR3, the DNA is TGTGCCAGCAGTTACAGGGGGGGACCTTACGAGCAGTACTTC.

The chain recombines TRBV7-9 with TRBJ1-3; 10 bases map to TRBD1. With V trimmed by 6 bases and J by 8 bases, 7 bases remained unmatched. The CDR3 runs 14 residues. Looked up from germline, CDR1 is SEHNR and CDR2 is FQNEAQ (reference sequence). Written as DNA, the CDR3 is TGTGCCAGCAGGGACAGGGGGTCTTCACACACCATATATTTT. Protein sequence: CASRDRGSSHTIYF.

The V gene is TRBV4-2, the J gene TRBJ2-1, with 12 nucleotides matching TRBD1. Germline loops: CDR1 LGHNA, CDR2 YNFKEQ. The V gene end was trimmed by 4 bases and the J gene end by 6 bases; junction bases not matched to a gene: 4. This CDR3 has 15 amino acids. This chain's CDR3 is CASSLGTGGFNEQFF. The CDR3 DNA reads TGTGCCAGCAGCCTCGGGACAGGGGGCTTCAATGAGCAGTTCTTC.

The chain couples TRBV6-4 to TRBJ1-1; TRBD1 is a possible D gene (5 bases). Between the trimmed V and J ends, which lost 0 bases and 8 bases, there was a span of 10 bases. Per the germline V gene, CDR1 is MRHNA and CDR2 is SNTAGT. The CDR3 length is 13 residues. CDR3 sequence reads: CASSDSGAGEAFF. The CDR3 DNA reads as TGTGCCAGCAGTGACTCAGGGGCGGGGGAAGCTTTCTTT.

CDR3 sequence reads: CASSQTSGGGGKNIQYF. The CDR3 coding sequence is TGTGCCAGCAGCCAAACTAGCGGGGGCGGGGGCAAAAACATTCAGTACTTC. J is TRBJ2-4 and V is TRBV3-1 (or the pseudogene TRBV3-2), with 11 bases lining up with TRBD2. Germline-derived CDR1 and CDR2 are LGHDT and YNNKEL (reference sequence). The trim removed 2 bases at V and 3 bases at J, leaving 6 bases unmatched. The CDR3 length is 17 residues.

The chain's CDR3 is CASSLLSPPTNEKLFF. The CDR3 coding sequence is TGTGCCAGCAGTTTGTTGAGTCCACCGACTAATGAAAAACTGTTTTTT. This chain links TRBV27 with TRBJ1-4; D call uncertain. Germline-derived CDR1 and CDR2 are MNHEY and SMNVEV (reference sequence). Trimming cost V 3 bases and J 2 bases, with 13 bases left between them. The CDR3 contains 16 residues.